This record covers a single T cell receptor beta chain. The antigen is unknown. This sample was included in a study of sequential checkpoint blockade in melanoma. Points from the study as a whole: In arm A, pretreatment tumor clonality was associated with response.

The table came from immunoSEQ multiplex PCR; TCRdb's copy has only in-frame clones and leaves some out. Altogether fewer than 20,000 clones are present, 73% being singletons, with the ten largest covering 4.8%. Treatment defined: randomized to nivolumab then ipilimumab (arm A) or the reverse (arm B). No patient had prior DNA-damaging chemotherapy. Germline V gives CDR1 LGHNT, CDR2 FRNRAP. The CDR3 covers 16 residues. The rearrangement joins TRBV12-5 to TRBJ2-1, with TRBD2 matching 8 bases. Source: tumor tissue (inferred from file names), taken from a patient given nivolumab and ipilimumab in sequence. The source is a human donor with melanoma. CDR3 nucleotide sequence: TGTGCCAGCAAGGCCCCTCTGGCGGGGGGTTACAATGAGCAGTTCTTC. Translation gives CASKAPLAGGYNEQFF.